This is a list of T cell receptor beta chains from one sample in a study of post-analysis software for immune sequencing data. TCRdb analysed the PCR reads with MiXCR anew, one entry per CDR3 protein. The data hold roughly 650,000 distinct CDR3 sequences, with roughly three fifths observed a single time. Sequencing was carried out using blood. The origin of the receptors is a girl aged 2 to 10 with multiple sclerosis. Each CDR3 is given with its conserved first and last residue. D genes are given only for firm matches. Clone size is stated in some rows and not others, as once, few, many or a class when expanded.

j_gene | d_gene | v_gene | abundance | CDR3nt | CDR3aa
TRBJ2-6 | TRBD1 | TRBV6-5 | few | TGTGCCAGCAGTTACGTACAGGGGGAATCGAGCTCTGGGGCCAACGTCCTGACTTTC | CASSYVQGESSSGANVLTF
TRBJ1-2 | . | TRBV7-9 | . | TGTGCCAGCAGCCTCGAGGAAGGGAGAGGCTACACCTTC | CASSLEEGRGYTF
TRBJ2-1 | . | TRBV5-1 | . | TGCGCCAGCAGCTGGACTCTCAGCAATGAGCAGTTCTTC | CASSWTLSNEQFF
TRBJ2-1 | . | TRBV20-1 | . | TGCAGTGCTATGAGGATTTCCTACAATGAGCAGTTCTTC | CSAMRISYNEQFF
TRBJ1-2 | . | TRBV6-6 | . | TGTGCCAGCAGTCCCCCGGGAAGGGCCTCGAACTATGGCTACACCTTC | CASSPPGRASNYGYTF
TRBJ2-1 | . | TRBV29-1 | few | TGCAGCGCCCCTGACCGGAATGAGCAGTTCTTC | CSAPDRNEQFF
TRBJ2-1 | TRBD2 | TRBV10-3 | . | TGTGCCATCAGTGATCCGTTTGTAGGTAGCGGGGGGCCGGAGCAGTTCTTC | CAISDPFVGSGGPEQFF
TRBJ1-1 | . | TRBV12-3/TRBV12-4 | . | TGTGCCAGCAGCCAACAGTTCCGGGCTTTCTTT | CASSQQFRAFF
TRBJ2-5 | TRBD1 | TRBV4-3 | . | TGCGCCAGCAGCCGGACAGGGAGCGGTCAGGAGACCCAGTACTTC | CASSRTGSGQETQYF
TRBJ2-3 | TRBD1 | TRBV7-2 | . | TGTGCCAGCATCCAGGGGGTTGGGAGCACAGATACGCAGTATTTT | CASIQGVGSTDTQYF
TRBJ2-5 | . | TRBV20-1 | . | TGCAGTGCCCCGGGCAGGGAAGGGACCCAGTACTTC | CSAPGREGTQYF
TRBJ2-1 | . | TRBV5-1 | . | TGCGCCAGCAGCTTGACAGGGTTTCCGAATGAGCAGTTCTTC | CASSLTGFPNEQFF
TRBJ2-7 | TRBD1 | TRBV28 | . | TGTGCCAGCAGTGGACAGGGTGTAGGGCCTCCGGGCGAGCAGTACTTC | CASSGQGVGPPGEQYF
TRBJ1-1 | . | TRBV5-5 | . | TGTGCCAGCAGCTCCAGTCCCCTGCAAGGGGACACTGAAGCTTTCTTT | CASSSSPLQGDTEAFF
TRBJ1-5 | . | TRBV10-3 | few | TGTGCCATACCAGCCCAGTGCCTGATTCCCCAGCATTTT | CAIPAQCLIPQHF
TRBJ2-6 | . | TRBV15 | . | TGTGCCACCAGCATTAACTCTGGGGCCAACGTCCTGACTTTC | CATSINSGANVLTF
TRBJ2-7 | . | TRBV5-1 | few | TGCGCCAGCAGCAACGACAGAGAGCAGTACTTC | CASSNDREQYF
TRBJ1-1 | TRBD1 | TRBV7-2 | . | TGTGCCAGCAGCTTCCGGGGACAGCTGAACACTGAAGCTTTCTTT | CASSFRGQLNTEAFF
TRBJ2-3 | . | TRBV7-2 | few | TGTGCCAGCAGCATCTACGGACAGTCCACAGATACGCAGTATTTT | CASSIYGQSTDTQYF
TRBJ1-2 | . | TRBV6-5 | . | TGTGCCAGCAGTTACCCAGGGGCAGGCTACACCTTC | CASSYPGAGYTF
TRBJ2-4 | . | TRBV18 | . | TGTGCCAGCTCACCACTCGGGACTGATAACAAAAACATTCAGTACTTC | CASSPLGTDNKNIQYF
TRBJ1-6 | . | TRBV27 | . | TGTGCCAGCGCATATACCCAGGGGAGCTATAATTCACCCCTCCACTTT | CASAYTQGSYNSPLHF
TRBJ2-1 | . | TRBV6-5 | once | TGTGCCAGCAGTACCGCGTATTTACAGGGAGGCTCCTACAATGAGCAGTTCTTC | CASSTAYLQGGSYNEQFF
TRBJ2-1 | TRBD2 | TRBV28 | . | TGTGCCAGCAGTTTCGCGATGGGGGGGGGTCACAATGAGCAGTTCTTC | CASSFAMGGGHNEQFF
TRBJ2-1 | . | TRBV5-1 | once | TGCGCCAGCAGCTTGGTGGGCGAAGATGAGCAGTTCTTC | CASSLVGEDEQFF
TRBJ2-1 | TRBD2 | TRBV7-2 | few | TGTGCCAGCAGCTGGGGACTAGCGGGGGGGCGTAACGACAATGAGCAGTTCTTC | CASSWGLAGGRNDNEQFF
TRBJ2-1 | . | TRBV24-1 | few | TGTGCCACCAGTGACCCGGACATCAATGAACAGTTCTTC | CATSDPDINEQFF
TRBJ1-5 | . | TRBV6-2/TRBV6-3 | . | TGTGCCAGCAGTTACGGGGTAACAGGCGGGCTTGATCAGCCCCAGCATTTT | CASSYGVTGGLDQPQHF
TRBJ1-1 | . | TRBV12-3/TRBV12-4 | . | TGTGCCAGCAGTTGGGAGCAGGAAGCTTTCTTT | CASSWEQEAFF
TRBJ1-5 | . | TRBV20-1 | . | TGCAGTGCTTACGACAGGTTCTATAGCAATCAGCCCCAGCATTTT | CSAYDRFYSNQPQHF
TRBJ1-2 | . | TRBV29-1 | many | TGCAGCGTTCTCGGAGGTGATAATAACTATGGCTACACCTTC | CSVLGGDNNYGYTF
TRBJ2-5 | TRBD2 | TRBV29-1 | . | TGCAGCGTGGTTAAGCGGGAGATTAGGGAGACCCAGTACTTC | CSVVKREIRETQYF
TRBJ2-6 | TRBD1 | TRBV6-5 | . | TGTGCCAGCACCCTATCCGGGACAGATTCTGGGGCCAACGTCCTGACTTTC | CASTLSGTDSGANVLTF
TRBJ2-3 | . | TRBV9 | few | TGTGCCAGCAGCGTAGGGGCCCCTCTAGATACGCAGTATTTT | CASSVGAPLDTQYF
TRBJ2-5 | . | TRBV7-8 | . | TGTGCCAGCAGGCTCGATAAGGGGCTCGGGGAGACCCAGTACTTC | CASRLDKGLGETQYF
TRBJ1-2 | . | TRBV7-2 | . | TGTGCCAGCAGCTTACTGAGGGACTATGGCTACACCTTC | CASSLLRDYGYTF
TRBJ2-3 | . | TRBV6-5 | . | TGTGCCAGCAGTTACGATGGCAGCACAGGTACGCAGTATTTT | CASSYDGSTGTQYF
TRBJ1-1 | . | TRBV7-9 | few | TGTGCCAGCAGCTTAGCGGAAGGGGCTGAAGCTTTCTTT | CASSLAEGAEAFF
TRBJ1-2 | TRBD1 | TRBV10-3 | . | TGTGCCATCAGGGATCGAGGACAGGGAATTTGGGAGCATGGCTACACCTTC | CAIRDRGQGIWEHGYTF
TRBJ2-4 | . | TRBV20-1 | . | TGCAGTGCTAGCTTCCAGGGCAGCCAAAACATTCAGTACTTC | CSASFQGSQNIQYF
TRBJ2-7 | . | TRBV28 | few | TGTGCCAGCAGTGTACGGACCTACGAGCAGTACTTC | CASSVRTYEQYF
TRBJ2-5 | TRBD1 | TRBV7-9 | once | TGTGCCAGCAGCAAACCGGGACAGGTCTCTAAGGAGCAGTACTTC | CASSKPGQVSKEQYF
TRBJ1-2 | . | TRBV30 | . | TGTGCCTGGAGTGACTGGTCTTATGGGGGAACCGATGGCTACACCTTC | CAWSDWSYGGTDGYTF
TRBJ2-3 | . | TRBV29-1 | few | TGCAGCGACGGGAGCCCCGGAGATACGCAGTATTTT | CSDGSPGDTQYF
TRBJ2-1 | TRBD1 | TRBV14 | . | TGTGCCAGCAGCCAAGATTACGGTTCGGCAGGGGGTAGGTATGAGCAGTTCTTC | CASSQDYGSAGGRYEQFF
TRBJ2-1 | . | TRBV12-3/TRBV12-4 | . | TGTGCCAGCAGTCAGTTCTTGGAGGATGAGCAGTTCTTC | CASSQFLEDEQFF
TRBJ1-1 | TRBD1 | TRBV12-3/TRBV12-4 | few | TGTGCCAGCTTTGCCTGGACAGGGGACTATGAAGCTTTCTTT | CASFAWTGDYEAFF
TRBJ2-1 | . | TRBV10-3 | . | TGTGCCATCAGTGAGTCGGTCCGGCAGTTCTTC | CAISESVRQFF